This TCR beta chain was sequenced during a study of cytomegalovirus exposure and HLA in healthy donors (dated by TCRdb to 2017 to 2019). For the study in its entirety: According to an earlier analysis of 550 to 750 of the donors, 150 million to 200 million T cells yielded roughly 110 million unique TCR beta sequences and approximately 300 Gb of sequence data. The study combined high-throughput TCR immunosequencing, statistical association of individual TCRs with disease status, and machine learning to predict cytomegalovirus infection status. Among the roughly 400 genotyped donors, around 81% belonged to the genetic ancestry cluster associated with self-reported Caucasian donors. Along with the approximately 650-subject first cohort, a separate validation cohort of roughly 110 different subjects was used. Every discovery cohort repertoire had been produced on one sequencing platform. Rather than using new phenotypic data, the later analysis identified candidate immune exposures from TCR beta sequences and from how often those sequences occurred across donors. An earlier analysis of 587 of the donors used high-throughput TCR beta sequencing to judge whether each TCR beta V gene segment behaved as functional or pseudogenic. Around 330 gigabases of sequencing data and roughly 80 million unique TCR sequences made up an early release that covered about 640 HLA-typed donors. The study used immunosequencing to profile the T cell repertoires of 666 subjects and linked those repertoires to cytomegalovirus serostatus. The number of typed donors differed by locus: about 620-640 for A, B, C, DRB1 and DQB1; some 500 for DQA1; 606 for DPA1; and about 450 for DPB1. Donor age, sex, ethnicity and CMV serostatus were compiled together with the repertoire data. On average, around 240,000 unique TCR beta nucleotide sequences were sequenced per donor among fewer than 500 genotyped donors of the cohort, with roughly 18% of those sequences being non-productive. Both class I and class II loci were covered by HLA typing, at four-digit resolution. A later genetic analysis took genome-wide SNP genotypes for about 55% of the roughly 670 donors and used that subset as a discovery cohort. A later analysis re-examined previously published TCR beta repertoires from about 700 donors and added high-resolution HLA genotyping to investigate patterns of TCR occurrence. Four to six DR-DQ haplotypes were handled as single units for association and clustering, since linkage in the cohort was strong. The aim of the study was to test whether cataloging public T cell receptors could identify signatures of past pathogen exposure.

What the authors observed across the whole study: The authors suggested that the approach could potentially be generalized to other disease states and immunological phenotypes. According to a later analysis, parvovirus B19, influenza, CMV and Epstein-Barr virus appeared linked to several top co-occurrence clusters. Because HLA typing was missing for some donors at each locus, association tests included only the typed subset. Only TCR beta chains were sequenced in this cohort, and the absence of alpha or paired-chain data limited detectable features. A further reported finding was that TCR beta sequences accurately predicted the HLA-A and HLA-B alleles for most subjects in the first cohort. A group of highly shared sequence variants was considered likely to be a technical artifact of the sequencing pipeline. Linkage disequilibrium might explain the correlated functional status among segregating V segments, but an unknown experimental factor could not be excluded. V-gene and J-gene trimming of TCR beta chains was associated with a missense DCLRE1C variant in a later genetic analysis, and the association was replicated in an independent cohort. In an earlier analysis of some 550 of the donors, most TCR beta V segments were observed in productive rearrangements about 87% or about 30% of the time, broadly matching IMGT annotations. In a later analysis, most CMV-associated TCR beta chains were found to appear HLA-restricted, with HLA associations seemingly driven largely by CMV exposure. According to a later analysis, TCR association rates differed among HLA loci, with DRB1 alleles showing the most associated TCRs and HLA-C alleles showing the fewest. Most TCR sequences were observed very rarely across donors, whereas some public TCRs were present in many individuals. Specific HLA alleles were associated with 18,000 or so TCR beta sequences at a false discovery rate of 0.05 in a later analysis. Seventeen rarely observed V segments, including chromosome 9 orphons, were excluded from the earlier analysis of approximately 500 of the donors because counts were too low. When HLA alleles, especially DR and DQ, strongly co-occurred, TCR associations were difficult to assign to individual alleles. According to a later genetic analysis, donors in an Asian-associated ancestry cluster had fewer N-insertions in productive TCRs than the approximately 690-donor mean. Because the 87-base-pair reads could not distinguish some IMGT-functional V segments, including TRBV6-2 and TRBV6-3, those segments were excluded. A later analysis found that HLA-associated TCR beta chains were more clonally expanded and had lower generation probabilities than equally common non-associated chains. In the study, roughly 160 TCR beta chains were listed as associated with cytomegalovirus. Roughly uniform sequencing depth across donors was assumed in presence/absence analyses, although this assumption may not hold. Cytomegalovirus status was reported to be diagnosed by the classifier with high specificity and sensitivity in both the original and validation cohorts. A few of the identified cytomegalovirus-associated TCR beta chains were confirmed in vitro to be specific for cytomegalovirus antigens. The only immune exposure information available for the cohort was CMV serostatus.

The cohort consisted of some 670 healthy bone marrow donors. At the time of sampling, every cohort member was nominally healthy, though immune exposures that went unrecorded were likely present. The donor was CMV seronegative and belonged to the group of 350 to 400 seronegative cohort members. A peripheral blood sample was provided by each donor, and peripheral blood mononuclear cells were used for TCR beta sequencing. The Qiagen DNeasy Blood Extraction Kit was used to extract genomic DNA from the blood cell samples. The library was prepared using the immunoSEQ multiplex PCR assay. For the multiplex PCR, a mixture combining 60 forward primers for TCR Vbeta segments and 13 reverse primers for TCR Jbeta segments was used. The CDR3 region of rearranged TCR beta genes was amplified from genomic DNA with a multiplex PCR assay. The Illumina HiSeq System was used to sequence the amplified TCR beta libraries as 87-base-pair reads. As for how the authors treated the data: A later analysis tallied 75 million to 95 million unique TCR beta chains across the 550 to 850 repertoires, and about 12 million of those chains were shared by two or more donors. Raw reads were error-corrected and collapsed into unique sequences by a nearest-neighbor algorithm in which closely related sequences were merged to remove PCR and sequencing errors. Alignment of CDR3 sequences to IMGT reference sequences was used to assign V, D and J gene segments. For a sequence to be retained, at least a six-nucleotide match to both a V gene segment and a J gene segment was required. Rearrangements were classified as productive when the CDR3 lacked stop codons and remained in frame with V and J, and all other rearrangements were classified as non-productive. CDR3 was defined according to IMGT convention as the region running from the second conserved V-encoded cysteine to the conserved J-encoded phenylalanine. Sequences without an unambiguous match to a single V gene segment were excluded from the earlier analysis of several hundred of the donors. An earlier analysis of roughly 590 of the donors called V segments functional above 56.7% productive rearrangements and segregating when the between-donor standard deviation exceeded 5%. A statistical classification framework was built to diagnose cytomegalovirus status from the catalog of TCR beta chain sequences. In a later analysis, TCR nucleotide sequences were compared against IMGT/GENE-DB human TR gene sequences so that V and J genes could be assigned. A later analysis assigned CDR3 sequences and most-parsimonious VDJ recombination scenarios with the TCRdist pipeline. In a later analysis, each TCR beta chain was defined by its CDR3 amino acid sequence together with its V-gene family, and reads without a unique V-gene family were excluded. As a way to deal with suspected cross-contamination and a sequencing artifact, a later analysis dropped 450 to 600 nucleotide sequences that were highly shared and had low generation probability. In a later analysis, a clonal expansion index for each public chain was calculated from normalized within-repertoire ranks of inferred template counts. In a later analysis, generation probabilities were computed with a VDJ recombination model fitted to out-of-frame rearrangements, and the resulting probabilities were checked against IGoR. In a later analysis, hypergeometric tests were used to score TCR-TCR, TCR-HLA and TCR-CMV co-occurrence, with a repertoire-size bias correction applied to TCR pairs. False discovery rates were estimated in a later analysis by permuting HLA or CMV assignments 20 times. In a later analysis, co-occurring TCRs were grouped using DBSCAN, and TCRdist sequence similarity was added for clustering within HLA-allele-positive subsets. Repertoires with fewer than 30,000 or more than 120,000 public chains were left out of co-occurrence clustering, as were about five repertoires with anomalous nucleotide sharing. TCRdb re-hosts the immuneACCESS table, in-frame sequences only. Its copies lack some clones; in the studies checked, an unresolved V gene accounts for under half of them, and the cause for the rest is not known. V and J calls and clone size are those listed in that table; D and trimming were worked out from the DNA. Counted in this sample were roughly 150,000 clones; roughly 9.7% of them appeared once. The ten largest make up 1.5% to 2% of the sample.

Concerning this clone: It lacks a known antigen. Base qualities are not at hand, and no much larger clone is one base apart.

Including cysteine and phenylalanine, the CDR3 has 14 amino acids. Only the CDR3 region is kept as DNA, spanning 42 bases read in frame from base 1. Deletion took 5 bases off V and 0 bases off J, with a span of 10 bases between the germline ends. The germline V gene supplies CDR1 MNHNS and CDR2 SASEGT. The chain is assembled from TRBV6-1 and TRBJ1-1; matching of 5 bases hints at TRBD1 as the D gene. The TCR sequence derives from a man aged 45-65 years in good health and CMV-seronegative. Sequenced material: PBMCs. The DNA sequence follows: TGTGCCAGCAGTTATCGACAGATGAACACTGAAGCTTTCTTT. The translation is CASSYRQMNTEAFF.